Presented here are 30 T cell receptor beta chains from one specimen sequenced in a study of identical twins. TCRdb re-analysed the 5' RACE reads in MiXCR, keeping a single row per CDR3 protein. Here the sample spans approximately 600,000 distinct CDR3 sequences, under 8.5% being singletons. These sequences were also reported in another study, on yellow fever vaccine responses in identical twins.

Sequencing used PBMCs. Receptor source: a woman younger than 30 in good health.

For the CDR3, the DNA is TGTGCCAGCAGCCCATACTCAGGGGGATTGAACACTGAAGCTTTCTTT. The encoded protein is CASSPYSGGLNTEAFF. The genes are TRBV3-1 and TRBJ1-1; 7 nucleotides line up with TRBD1. The CDR3 runs to 16 residues. Trimming removed 4 bases from V and 0 bases from J; junction bases left unmatched: 8. In germline, CDR1 is LGHDT, CDR2 YNNKEL (reference sequence).

This clonotype occurred a few times. The chain has TRBV20-1 and TRBJ1-1; D is unclear. This CDR3 is built from 12 residues. Germline loops: CDR1 DFQATT, CDR2 SNEGSKA (reference sequence). V lost 1 base, J lost 10 bases, and 13 bases lay in between. The CDR3 nucleotides read TGCAGTGCTAGAGTAGGTACGAGTACAGCTTTCTTT. It translates to CSARVGTSTAFF.

This clonotype was counted between two and nine times. The rearrangement uses TRBV5-1 and TRBJ2-1, with D possibly being TRBD1 (6 bases). The V gene lost 4 bases and the J gene lost 9 bases, with 20 bases spanning the gap. This CDR3 contains 15 residues. Germline assignment: CDR1 SGHRS and CDR2 YFSETQ. CDR3 sequence: CASSQRAGAYGEQFF. Written as DNA, the CDR3 is TGCGCCAGCAGCCAGAGGGCAGGGGCATACGGTGAGCAGTTCTTC. Full variable domain (outside the CDR3, taken from reference TRBV5-1 and TRBJ2-1): KAGVTQTPRYLIKTRGQQVTLSCSPISGHRSVSWYQQTPGQGLQFLFEYFSETQRNKGNFPGRFSGRQFSNSRSEMNVSTLELGDSALYLCASSQRAGAYGEQFFGPGTRLTVL.

This clonotype was seen many times. The chain combines TRBV2 with TRBJ2-1; 9 bases map to TRBD2. V was pared by 6 bases and J by 10 bases, with 10 bases of the junction left unmatched. The germline CDR1 and CDR2 sequences are SNHLY and FYNNEI. The CDR3 length is 14 residues. CDR3 region: CASRSSGAVREQFF. The CDR3 nucleotides read TGTGCCAGCAGGTCTAGCGGGGCAGTTCGGGAGCAGTTCTTC.

This clonotype was seen a few times. The chain is built from TRBV19 and TRBJ2-3; D is possibly TRBD1 or TRBD2 (5 bases each). This CDR3 has 15 amino acids. V was pared by 3 bases and J by 4 bases, with 14 bases between. The germline CDR1 and CDR2 sequences are LNHDA and SQIVND (reference sequence). As DNA, the CDR3 is TGTGCCAGTAGTATCCAGCCAGGGAGCCCAGATACGCAGTATTTT. Amino acids: CASSIQPGSPDTQYF.

In its sample, this clonotype was seen a few times. The rearrangement links TRBV20-1 to TRBJ2-5; D perhaps matches TRBD2 (6 bases). This CDR3 spans 16 amino acids. Between the trimmed V and J ends, which lost 1 base and 4 bases, there was a span of 19 bases. The germline V gene encodes CDR1 DFQATT and CDR2 SNEGSKA (reference sequence). The CDR3 is CSARVWAAGTSETQYF. The CDR3 coding sequence is TGCAGTGCTAGAGTGTGGGCCGCGGGGACCTCAGAGACCCAGTACTTC.

The genes are TRBV6-1 and TRBJ2-2; 7 nucleotides agree with TRBD2. This CDR3 region has 15 residues. Trimming took 5 bases from V and 5 from J; bases not matched to a gene: 8. The V gene's germline CDR1 is MNHNS and CDR2 SASEGT. CDR3 sequence (DNA): TGTGCCAGCAGTCTCCGGGGGGATGGGACCGGGGAGCTGTTTTTT. This encodes CASSLRGDGTGELFF.

The genes are TRBV28 and TRBJ2-1, with 7 nucleotides matching TRBD1. Germline CDR1 is MDHEN and CDR2 is SYDVKM. The CDR3 spans 15 residues. V lost 6 bases, J lost 5 bases, and 10 bases stayed unmatched. Here the CDR3 reads CASRPTGQRNNEQFF. The CDR3 DNA sequence: TGTGCCAGCAGACCAACGGGACAGCGTAACAATGAGCAGTTCTTC.

This clonotype was detected only a few times. The chain couples TRBV29-1 to TRBJ1-1; D is perhaps TRBD1 (5 bases). The germline gives CDR1 SQVTM, CDR2 ANQGSEA. The ends were cut back, 4 bases at V and 10 bases at J, with 28 bases in the middle. CDR3 length: 16 amino acids. The CDR3 protein is CSVVARRDGSRPLAFF. DNA of the CDR3: TGCAGCGTTGTCGCTCGGAGGGACGGATCTAGGCCTTTAGCTTTCTTT.

The rearrangement joins TRBV3-1 to TRBJ2-2, with 8 bases matching TRBD1. Trimming removed 0 bases from V and 6 bases from J; junction bases left unmatched: 15. The CDR3 totals 19 residues. Germline CDR1 LGHDT, CDR2 YNNKEL (reference sequence). The CDR3 region is CASSQDLAGGGRGSGELFF. The CDR3 DNA follows: TGTGCCAGCAGCCAAGATCTTGCAGGGGGCGGTAGAGGGTCCGGGGAGCTGTTTTTT.

This clonotype showed up just a few times. This rearrangement joins TRBV28 to TRBJ2-5; maybe TRBD1 (5 bases). Trimming removed 2 bases from V and 5 bases from J, with 15 bases in between. The CDR3 spans 15 residues. From germline, CDR1 is MDHEN and CDR2 SYDVKM. CDR3 nucleotides: TGTGCCAGCAGTTTACGGGCCCAGGGTCTGGAGACCCAGTACTTC. Its protein product is CASSLRAQGLETQYF.

This clonotype has a count of ten or more. V and J are TRBV29-1 and TRBJ2-3, with 10 bases that match TRBD2. The CDR3 runs to 15 residues. V dropped 1 base and J dropped 1; count of bases not matched to a gene: 2. Germline V gives CDR1 SQVTM, CDR2 ANQGSEA. CDR3 DNA sequence: TGCAGCGTTGAAGGGACTAGCGGCCGCACAGATACGCAGTATTTT. Protein sequence: CSVEGTSGRTDTQYF.

The rearrangement links TRBV10-3 to TRBJ2-2; D not resolved. This CDR3 contains 11 residues. Trimming took off 8 bases at V and 6 bases at J, with 7 bases between the two ends. Per the germline V gene, CDR1 is ENHRY and CDR2 is SYGVKD. The CDR3 sequence is CAISGAGELFF. CDR3 DNA: TGTGCCATCTCTGGGGCCGGGGAGCTGTTTTTT.

This clonotype was seen many times. This chain joins TRBV7-9 and TRBJ1-1, with D unresolved. Trimming left V 4 bases short and J 3 bases short, with 9 bases between. In germline, CDR1 is SEHNR, CDR2 FQNEAQ (reference sequence). The CDR3 is 13 residues long. The CDR3 protein is CASSWAVDTEAFF. The CDR3 DNA reads as TGTGCCAGCAGCTGGGCTGTGGACACTGAAGCTTTCTTT.

The chain has TRBV5-1 and TRBJ2-1, with D possibly being TRBD1 or TRBD2 (6 bases each). The ends were cut back, 2 bases at V and 3 bases at J, with 15 bases in the middle. The CDR3 extends over 16 amino acids. Per the germline V gene, CDR1 is SGHRS and CDR2 is YFSETQ. CDR3 sequence (DNA): TGCGCCAGCAGCTTTAGCTTGGGGGGCCTCTACAATGAGCAGTTCTTC. Protein sequence: CASSFSLGGLYNEQFF.

This clonotype was observed a few times. V and J are TRBV28 and TRBJ1-5; D not resolved. The CDR3 has 12 residues. Germline CDR1 reads MDHEN; CDR2 reads SYDVKM. Trimming removed 6 bases at V and 4 bases at J, with 7 bases between. CDR3 sequence reads: CASREQNQPQHF. As DNA, the CDR3 is TGTGCCAGCAGGGAACAAAATCAGCCCCAGCATTTT.

This clonotype was counted at least ten times. V gene TRBV12-3 or TRBV12-4 combines with J gene TRBJ2-7; TRBD2 agrees at 13 bases. Trimming cost V 6 bases and J 6 bases; bases outside gene matches: 2. The CDR3 has 13 amino acids. The CDR3 region has the DNA TGTGCCAGCAGACTAGCGGGAGGGGTCGAGCAGTACTTC. Translation: CASRLAGGVEQYF.

The table lists this clonotype with many counts. This chain uses TRBV14 with TRBJ2-1, with a possible D match to TRBD2 (6 bases). This CDR3 is built from 16 residues. Germline values: CDR1 SGHDN, CDR2 FVKESK. Trimming took off 3 bases at V and 2 bases at J, with 14 bases between the two ends. The DNA for the CDR3 is TGTGCCAGCAGCCAGACCCGGGGGTGGACCTACAATGAGCAGTTCTTC. Amino acid sequence: CASSQTRGWTYNEQFF.

The chain links TRBV28 to TRBJ2-2; D is possibly TRBD2 (5 bases). CDR3 size: 15 residues. Germline V gives CDR1 MDHEN, CDR2 SYDVKM. V lost 8 bases and J lost 6, with 19 bases in between. CDR3: CASAPGVVPSGELFF. The CDR3, as DNA: TGTGCCAGCGCTCCCGGGGTGGTGCCTTCCGGGGAGCTGTTTTTT.

This clonotype came up a few times. V usage is TRBV7-9 and J usage is TRBJ1-1; D not resolved. Looked up from germline, CDR1 is SEHNR and CDR2 is FQNEAQ (reference sequence). The V gene lost 3 bases and the J gene lost 4 bases, with 12 bases spanning the gap. The CDR3 has 14 amino acids. In DNA, the CDR3 is TGTGCCAGCAGCTTCGATACAGTCCGCACTGAAGCTTTCTTT. Encoded protein: CASSFDTVRTEAFF.

This clonotype was seen a handful of times. The rearrangement links TRBV15 to TRBJ2-1; D is perhaps TRBD1 (5 bases). This CDR3 region has 13 residues. Per germline, CDR1 LNHNV and CDR2 YYDKDF (reference sequence). V shed 4 bases and J shed 9 bases, with 13 bases lying between them. CDR3 nucleotide sequence: TGTGCCACCAGCACAGGGTTTTCGATTGAGCAGTTCTTC. Amino acid sequence: CATSTGFSIEQFF.

This clonotype was recorded many times. The rearrangement links TRBV28 to TRBJ1-3; 9 positions agree with TRBD1. Per germline, CDR1 MDHEN and CDR2 SYDVKM. After removal of 5 bases from V and 4 bases from J, the junction contained 9 bases not matched to a gene. The CDR3 has 16 amino acids. CDR3 sequence: CASSPRDRVIGNTIYF. CDR3 in DNA: TGTGCCAGCAGTCCTAGGGACAGGGTAATAGGAAACACCATATATTTT.

This clonotype has ten or more counts. The chain is built from TRBV19 and TRBJ2-1; D gene unclear. There are 12 residues in the CDR3. V was trimmed by 4 bases and J by 5 bases, leaving 6 bases between them. Per the germline V gene, CDR1 is LNHDA and CDR2 is SQIVND (reference sequence). The CDR3 here is CASSTYNNEQFF. DNA of the CDR3: TGTGCCAGTAGTACCTATAACAATGAGCAGTTCTTC. The whole variable domain, filled in from reference TRBV19 and TRBJ2-1, reads DGGITQSPKYLFRKEGQNVTLSCEQNLNHDAMYWYRQDPGQGLRLIYYSQIVNDFQKGDIAEGYSVSREKKESFPLTVTSAQKNPTAFYLCASSTYNNEQFFGPGTRLTVL.

DNA of the CDR3: TGTGCCAGCAGCGAGCGGGAGGGCTCCTACGAGCAGTACTTC. As protein: CASSEREGSYEQYF. The V call is TRBV28, the J call TRBJ2-7, with 10 positions matching TRBD2. Trimming removed 6 bases from V and 0 bases from J; junction bases left unmatched: 2. Per germline, CDR1 MDHEN and CDR2 SYDVKM. The CDR3 length is 14 residues.

V gene TRBV5-1 combines with J gene TRBJ2-1; D might be TRBD1 (7 bases). Germline CDR1 and CDR2: SGHRS and YFSETQ. V lost 0 bases and J lost 5, with 18 bases in between. This CDR3 spans 17 amino acids. The CDR3 coding sequence is TGCGCCAGCAGCTTGGGGAGGAGGACAGGAGGGGACAATGAGCAGTTCTTC. Protein: CASSLGRRTGGDNEQFF.

This clonotype was detected ten times or more. The chain couples TRBV12-3 or TRBV12-4 to TRBJ1-1, with D hard to call. This CDR3 spans 12 amino acids. V was cut by 3 bases and J by 7 bases, with 9 bases left in between. The CDR3 DNA is TGTGCCAGCAGTTTTGGTCAGAGTGAAGCTTTCTTT. It encodes CASSFGQSEAFF.

This clonotype was seen only a few times. J is TRBJ2-1 and V is TRBV11-1; the D is unclear. In germline, CDR1 is SGHAT, CDR2 FQDESV (reference sequence). The CDR3 loop spans 18 amino acids. V was pared by 2 bases and J by 1 base, with 18 bases between. The CDR3: CASSLIVWYEWSYNEQFF. The CDR3 bases are TGTGCCAGCAGCTTAATAGTATGGTATGAGTGGTCCTACAATGAGCAGTTCTTC.

This clonotype turned up a few times. This chain uses TRBV18 with TRBJ2-2; no reliable D call. Germline V CDR1 and CDR2: KGHSH, LQKENI. This CDR3 contains 15 residues. V lost 3 bases and J 4 bases, leaving 12 bases between the germline ends. The CDR3 nucleotides read TGTGCCAGCTCACCCAAAGGATCGGTCACCGGGGAGCTGTTTTTT. As protein: CASSPKGSVTGELFF.

This clonotype was seen a few times. The chain couples TRBV2 to TRBJ2-1, with TRBD2 matching over 8 bases. The CDR3 totals 16 residues. V dropped 9 bases and J dropped 4; count of bases not matched to a gene: 14. The V gene's germline CDR1 is SNHLY and CDR2 FYNNEI. DNA for the CDR3: TGTGCCAGGTACCTCTCGGGGGGGGCACTGTACAATGAGCAGTTCTTC. Protein product: CARYLSGGALYNEQFF. Drawing the rest from reference TRBV2 and TRBJ2-1, the complete variable domain is EPEVTQTPSHQVTQMGQEVILRCVPISNHLYFYWYRQILGQKVEFLVSFYNNEISEKSEIFDDQFSVERPDGSNFTLKIRSTKLEDSAMYFCARYLSGGALYNEQFFGPGTRLTVL.

There are a few counts of this clonotype. The J gene is TRBJ2-2, the V gene TRBV7-9; 7 bases are a match to TRBD1. Germline CDR1 reads SEHNR; CDR2 reads FQNEAQ (reference sequence). This CDR3 is built from 16 residues. Trimming took 8 bases from V and 6 from J; bases not matched to a gene: 15. CDR3 in amino acids: CASRTGETGISGELFF. The DNA of the CDR3 is TGTGCCAGCCGTACCGGGGAGACAGGGATTTCCGGGGAGCTGTTTTTT.